The entry below describes one T cell receptor beta chain. Its antigen is unknown. Trimming left V 7 bases short and J 10 bases short, with 14 bases between. This CDR3 comprises 11 residues. The germline CDR1 and CDR2 sequences are DFQATT and SNEGSKA (reference sequence). Treatment indicated: approximately 11-day PBMC culture with coronavirus spike peptide pools or control peptides (ViraFEST assay). The sample is drawn from a study of vaccination and CD4 T cells after COVID-19. An Oncomine TCR Beta short-read assay was used to sequence the DNA from cultured CD4+ T cells. TCRdb re-called the PCR reads with MiXCR, one entry per CDR3 protein. The sample carries some 13,000 distinct CDR3 sequences, roughly 61% recorded once.

The sequence was obtained from a human donor who had recovered from COVID-19. The chain has TRBV20-1 and TRBJ2-1, with TRBD2 as a possible D gene (7 bases). Sequencing used CD4+ T cells from blood, cultured in vitro, obtained before SARS-CoV-2 vaccination. CDR3 amino acids: CSVWGGAEQFF. CDR3 nucleotides: TGCAGTGTTTGGGGGGGGGCCGAGCAGTTCTTC.